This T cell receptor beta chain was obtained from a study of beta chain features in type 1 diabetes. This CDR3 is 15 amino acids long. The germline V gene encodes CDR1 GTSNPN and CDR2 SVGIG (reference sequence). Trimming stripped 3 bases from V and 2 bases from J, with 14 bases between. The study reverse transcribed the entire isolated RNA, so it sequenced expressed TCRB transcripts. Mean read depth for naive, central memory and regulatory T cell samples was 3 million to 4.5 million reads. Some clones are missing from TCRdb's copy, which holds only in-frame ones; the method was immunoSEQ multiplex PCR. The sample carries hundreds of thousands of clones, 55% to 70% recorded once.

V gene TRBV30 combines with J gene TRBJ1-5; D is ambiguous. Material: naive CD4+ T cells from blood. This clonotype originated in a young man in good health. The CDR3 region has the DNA TGTGCCTGGAGCGGCCAGATAGTTGGCAATCAGCCCCAGCATTTT. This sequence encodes CAWSGQIVGNQPQHF.